A single sample is the source of the 15 T cell receptor beta chains below, sequenced in a study of T cells after posttransplantation cyclophosphamide (TCRdb year 2016). The treatment or condition label, read with the paper, signifies: high-dose cyclophosphamide on days +3 and +4 as single-agent GVHD prophylaxis. For conditioning, the PTCy patients got busulfan and fludarabine, then a related or unrelated marrow graft, followed by cyclophosphamide on days +3 and +4. Preparation of the library involved the immunoSEQ multiplex PCR assay. TCRdb re-hosts the immuneACCESS table, in-frame sequences only. Its copies lack some clones; in the studies checked, an unresolved V gene accounts for under half of them, and the cause for the rest is not known. This sample lists fewer than 25,000 clones; 80% to 90% were detected once. 9.5% to 13% of the sample comes from the top ten. Sequencing was performed on PBMCs, taken after allogeneic stem cell transplant with posttransplant cyclophosphamide. The receptors were sampled from a female patient in her 30s who received an allogeneic stem cell transplant from an unrelated donor, was CMV-positive, and had no GVHD. Some T cells seen after a transplant may have their origin in the graft donor.

The CDR3 DNA is TGCGCCAGCAGGACCGGGACACAATCTAACTATGGCTACACCTTC. Amino acid sequence: CASRTGTQSNYGYTF. The chain carries TRBV5-1 and TRBJ1-2; a weak D match, TRBD1 (6 bases). V was clipped by 5 bases and J by 0 bases, with 14 bases between them. This CDR3 is built from 15 residues. Germline CDR1 SGHRS, CDR2 YFSETQ.

DNA of the CDR3: TGTGCCAGCAGTGCTCAGGATTTTCGTAGAGCTTTCTTT. It specifies CASSAQDFRRAFF. The chain links TRBV25-1 to TRBJ1-1; D is unresolved. Trimming took 4 bases from V and 10 from J, leaving 16 bases between them. Germline values: CDR1 MGHDK, CDR2 SYGVNS. The CDR3 loop spans 13 amino acids.

CDR3 amino acids: CASSLRSRGSGGQETQYF. In nucleotides, the CDR3 is TGTGCCAGCAGCTTAAGGTCCAGGGGCAGCGGGGGCCAAGAGACCCAGTACTTC. This chain connects TRBV7-2 to TRBJ2-5; 8 bases map to TRBD2. The CDR3 is made up of 18 amino acids. V lost 2 bases to trimming and J lost 1 base; unmatched junction nucleotides: 12. Germline V gene sequence: CDR1 SGHTA, CDR2 FQGNSA.

The chain employs TRBV19 and TRBJ1-4; D not certain. The V end lost 5 bases, the J end lost 2 bases, and 9 bases lay between the germline ends. Per the germline V gene, CDR1 is LNHDA and CDR2 is SQIVND (reference sequence). CDR3 size: 14 residues. As DNA, the CDR3 is TGTGCCAGTAGTCTGGGGAGGACTAATGAAAAACTGTTTTTT. Translated, it gives CASSLGRTNEKLFF.

The count of this clone is one. The CDR3 DNA sequence: TGTGCCAGCAGTTGGCTAAGCGGGGGTTACTACAATGAGCAGTTCTTC. It encodes CASSWLSGGYYNEQFF. The chain employs TRBV28 and TRBJ2-1, with 8 bases matching TRBD2. The CDR3 has 16 amino acids. V was pared by 4 bases and J by 3 bases, with 8 bases of the junction left unmatched. Looked up from germline, CDR1 is MDHEN and CDR2 is SYDVKM.

V gene TRBV5-1 combines with J gene TRBJ2-2; D unclear. Trimming stripped 4 bases from V and 1 base from J, with 5 bases between. The germline gives CDR1 SGHRS, CDR2 YFSETQ. The CDR3 contains 13 residues. Here the CDR3 reads CASSRENTGELFF. Here the CDR3 DNA reads TGCGCCAGCAGCCGAGAGAACACCGGGGAGCTGTTTTTT.

This sequence joins TRBV5-5 and TRBJ1-1; the match to TRBD1 covers 9 bases. With V trimmed by 3 bases and J by 4 bases, 4 bases remained unmatched. CDR3 length: 14 amino acids. Germline CDR1 reads SGHKS; CDR2 reads YYEKEE (reference sequence). As DNA, the CDR3 is TGTGCCAGCAGCTGGGGACAGGGAGTCACTGAAGCTTTCTTT. Its translation: CASSWGQGVTEAFF.

The V call is TRBV4-2, the J call TRBJ2-7; 7 bases map to TRBD2. V dropped 3 bases and J dropped 4; count of bases not matched to a gene: 6. Germline V lookup: CDR1 LGHNA, CDR2 YNFKEQ. The CDR3 loop spans 14 amino acids. CDR3 loop: CASSQRTSLYEQYF. In DNA, the CDR3 is TGTGCCAGCAGCCAGAGGACTAGTCTGTACGAGCAGTACTTC.

The table lists this clone with a few counts. This chain connects TRBV28 to TRBJ1-5; TRBD1 matches 9 bases. Germline CDR1 is MDHEN and CDR2 is SYDVKM. The CDR3 runs 14 residues. The junction had 6 bases not matched to a gene; V was cut back by 5 bases and J by 7 bases. Written as DNA, the CDR3 is TGTGCCAGCAGTAACAACAGGGGGCGGCAGCCCCAGCATTTT. Translated, it gives CASSNNRGRQPQHF.

The gene calls are TRBV19 and TRBJ2-7; 10 nucleotides line up with TRBD1. CDR1 is LNHDA, CDR2 SQIVND, per germline (reference sequence). The V gene end was trimmed by 5 bases and the J gene end by 2 bases; junction bases not matched to a gene: 6. The CDR3 sequence is 15 residues long. The DNA for the CDR3 is TGTGCCAGTAGTGCCGCCGGGACAGGGGCCTACGAGCAGTACTTC. It is translated as CASSAAGTGAYEQYF.

The chain employs TRBV27 and TRBJ2-1; 10 bases fit TRBD1. The ends lost 5 bases at V and 10 bases at J; junction bases unmatched: 5. From germline, CDR1 is MNHEY and CDR2 SMNVEV (reference sequence). The CDR3 sequence is 13 residues long. This CDR3 reads CASSDRGLGEQFF. CDR3 coding DNA: TGTGCCAGCAGTGACAGGGGGCTAGGGGAGCAGTTCTTC.

A note on this clone: Other DNA sequences of this sample code for an identical CDR3. This sequence joins TRBV10-3 and TRBJ2-7, with 11 bases matching TRBD2. Trimming removed 4 bases from V and 0 bases from J; junction bases left unmatched: 2. This CDR3 has 15 amino acids. The germline V gene has CDR1 ENHRY and CDR2 SYGVKD. The CDR3 loop is CAISATSGGSYEQYF. The CDR3, as DNA: TGTGCCATCAGTGCAACTAGCGGGGGCTCCTACGAGCAGTACTTC.

This rearrangement joins TRBV11-2 to TRBJ1-1; D is ambiguous. V was trimmed by 4 bases and J by 0 bases, leaving 12 bases between them. Germline V gives CDR1 SGHAT, CDR2 FQNNGV. The CDR3 sequence is 15 residues long. The CDR3 nucleotides are TGTGCCAGCAGCTCGGAGAGGATCATGAACACTGAAGCTTTCTTT. This codes for CASSSERIMNTEAFF.

This clone occurred once. This rearrangement joins TRBV5-8 to TRBJ1-1; 9 bases agree with TRBD1. V trimming: 5 bases; J trimming: 5 bases; junction bases outside the gene matches: 7. Germline V CDR1 and CDR2: SGHTS, YDEGEE. This CDR3 spans 14 amino acids. The CDR3 DNA reads as TGTGCCAGCAGGGTGGACAGGGGAAGTACTGAAGCTTTCTTT. Amino acid sequence: CASRVDRGSTEAFF. Complete variable domain (other parts from reference TRBV5-8 and TRBJ1-1): EAGVTQSPTHLIKTRGQQATLRCSPISGHTSVYWYQQALGLGLQFLLWYDEGEERNRGNFPPRFSGRQFPNYSSELNVNALELEDSALYLCASRVDRGSTEAFFGQGTRLTVV.

The chain employs TRBV29-1 and TRBJ2-5; possibly TRBD1 for D (5 bases). Germline CDR1 SQVTM, CDR2 ANQGSEA. CDR3 length equals 14 residues. V lost 6 bases and J lost 3, with 17 bases in between. The CDR3 here is CSVGRQLGKETQYF. The CDR3, as DNA: TGCAGCGTCGGGCGACAGCTGGGAAAAGAGACCCAGTACTTC.